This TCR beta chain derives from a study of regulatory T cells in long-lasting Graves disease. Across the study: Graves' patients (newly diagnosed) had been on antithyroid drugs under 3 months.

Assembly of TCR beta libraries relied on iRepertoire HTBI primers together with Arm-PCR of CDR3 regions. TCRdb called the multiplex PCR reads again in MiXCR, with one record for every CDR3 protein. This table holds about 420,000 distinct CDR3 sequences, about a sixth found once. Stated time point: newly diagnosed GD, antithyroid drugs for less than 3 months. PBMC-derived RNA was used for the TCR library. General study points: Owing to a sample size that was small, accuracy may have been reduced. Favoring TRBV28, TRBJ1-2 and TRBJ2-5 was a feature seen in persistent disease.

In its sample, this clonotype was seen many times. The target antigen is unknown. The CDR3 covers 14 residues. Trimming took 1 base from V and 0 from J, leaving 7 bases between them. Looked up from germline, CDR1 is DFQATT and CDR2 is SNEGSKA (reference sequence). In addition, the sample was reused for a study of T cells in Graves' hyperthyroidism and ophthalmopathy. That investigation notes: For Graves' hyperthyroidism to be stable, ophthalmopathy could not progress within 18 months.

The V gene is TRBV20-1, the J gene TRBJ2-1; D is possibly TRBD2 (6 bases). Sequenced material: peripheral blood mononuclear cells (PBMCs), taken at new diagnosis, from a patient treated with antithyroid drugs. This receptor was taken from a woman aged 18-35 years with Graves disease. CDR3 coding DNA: TGCAGTGCTAGAGTCGGGAGCTCCTACAATGAGCAGTTCTTC. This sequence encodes CSARVGSSYNEQFF.